These 13 T cell receptor beta chains were all obtained from the same sample, sequenced in a study of shared clonotypes between healthy human individuals. Sequencing used immunoSEQ multiplex PCR; TCRdb keeps in-frame clones, though not all of them. In the table there are 2 million to 2.5 million clones, around 95% of which are singletons. The specimen was naive CD4+ T cells sorted from blood. Noted subset: CD45RA+ positively selected. These receptors all stem from a man aged 18 to 30 in good health.

The chain uses TRBV5-1 and TRBJ2-7, with 7 bases that match TRBD1. With V trimmed by 5 bases and J by 1 base, 6 bases remained unmatched. The length of the CDR3 is 14 residues. CDR1 and CDR2 from the germline V gene are SGHRS and YFSETQ. This CDR3 reads CASRGQASSYEQYF. DNA for the CDR3: TGCGCCAGCAGAGGACAGGCCAGTTCCTACGAGCAGTACTTC.

V usage is TRBV19 and J usage is TRBJ2-7, with 9 bases fitting TRBD2. CDR3 size: 15 residues. CDR1 is LNHDA, CDR2 SQIVND, per germline (reference sequence). With V trimmed by 6 bases and J by 6 bases, 12 bases remained unmatched. CDR3 nucleotide sequence: TGTGCCAGTAGGGGTAGTAGCGGGAGATCGTTCGAGCAGTACTTC. Protein sequence: CASRGSSGRSFEQYF.

The J gene is TRBJ2-5, the V gene TRBV5-1, with a tentative D call TRBD1 (6 bases). CDR1 is SGHRS and CDR2 is YFSETQ in the germline V gene. V lost 0 bases and J lost 5, with 14 bases in between. The CDR3 sequence is 15 residues long. For the CDR3, the DNA is TGCGCCAGCAGCTTGGGCAGGGGCCCGGGGGAGACCCAGTACTTC. Translated, it gives CASSLGRGPGETQYF. Supplemented by reference TRBV5-1 and TRBJ2-5, the full variable domain reads KAGVTQTPRYLIKTRGQQVTLSCSPISGHRSVSWYQQTPGQGLQFLFEYFSETQRNKGNFPGRFSGRQFSNSRSEMNVSTLELGDSALYLCASSLGRGPGETQYFGPGTRLLVL.

The V and J genes are TRBV15 and TRBJ1-4; D is undetermined. Between the trimmed V and J ends, which lost 4 bases and 6 bases, there was a span of 18 bases. This CDR3 region has 16 residues. Germline-derived CDR1 and CDR2 are LNHNV and YYDKDF (reference sequence). The CDR3 coding sequence is TGTGCCACCAGCACCCTCGGAGAGACTCCGTATGAAAAACTGTTTTTT. Its protein is CATSTLGETPYEKLFF. Drawing the rest from reference TRBV15 and TRBJ1-4, the complete variable domain is DAMVIQNPRYQVTQFGKPVTLSCSQTLNHNVMYWYQQKSSQAPKLLFHYYDKDFNNEADTPDNFQSRRPNTSFCFLDIRSPGLGDTAMYLCATSTLGETPYEKLFFGSGTQLSVL.

Comments on this clone: Distinct nucleotide sequences in the sample also encode this CDR3. This rearrangement joins TRBV19 to TRBJ2-7; D remains ambiguous. V lost 3 bases and J lost 0, with 9 bases in between. CDR3 length: 14 residues. In germline, CDR1 is LNHDA, CDR2 SQIVND (reference sequence). CDR3 bases: TGTGCCAGTAGTATTCGTTCCGGCTCCTACGAGCAGTACTTC. Residues: CASSIRSGSYEQYF. The full variable domain, with the rest looked up from reference TRBV19 and TRBJ2-7, is DGGITQSPKYLFRKEGQNVTLSCEQNLNHDAMYWYRQDPGQGLRLIYYSQIVNDFQKGDIAEGYSVSREKKESFPLTVTSAQKNPTAFYLCASSIRSGSYEQYFGPGTRLTVT.

The CDR3 region has the DNA TGTGCCAGCAGCCCGACTAGCGGGAGGTCAGATACGCAGTATTTT. It specifies CASSPTSGRSDTQYF. V is TRBV7-2 and J is TRBJ2-3; 13 bases line up with TRBD2. V was pared by 5 bases and J by 4 bases, with 3 bases of the junction left unmatched. This CDR3 has 15 residues. The germline V gene encodes CDR1 SGHTA and CDR2 FQGNSA.

This chain links TRBV2 with TRBJ2-3; D ambiguous. This CDR3 region has 12 residues. Germline V gene lookup returns CDR1 SNHLY and CDR2 FYNNEI. V lost 3 bases, J lost 6 bases, and 7 bases lay in between. CDR3 amino acids: CASSEQSDTQYF. The CDR3 bases are TGTGCCAGCAGTGAGCAGTCGGATACGCAGTATTTT.

This clone was recorded once. The chain recombines TRBV29-1 with TRBJ2-4; possible D gene TRBD2, 6 bases. V was cut by 3 bases and J by 1 base, with 7 bases left in between. The CDR3 is made up of 13 amino acids. Germline values: CDR1 SQVTM, CDR2 ANQGSEA. CDR3 in amino acids: CSVEEGAKNIQYF. In nucleotides, the CDR3 is TGCAGCGTTGAGGAGGGGGCCAAAAACATTCAGTACTTC.

CDR3 residues: CASSEASGGAREQFF. DNA of the CDR3: TGTGCCAGCAGTGAAGCGAGCGGGGGGGCCCGTGAGCAGTTCTTC. This chain links TRBV2 with TRBJ2-1, with 10 bases fitting TRBD2. Germline CDR1 and CDR2: SNHLY and FYNNEI. This CDR3 is built from 15 residues. J gave up 9 bases and V 0 bases, and 5 bases lay outside the gene matches. Full variable domain (outside the CDR3, taken from reference TRBV2 and TRBJ2-1): EPEVTQTPSHQVTQMGQEVILRCVPISNHLYFYWYRQILGQKVEFLVSFYNNEISEKSEIFDDQFSVERPDGSNFTLKIRSTKLEDSAMYFCASSEASGGAREQFFGPGTRLTVL.

The chain joins TRBV2 to TRBJ2-3; TRBD2 is a possible D gene (6 bases). V gave up 4 bases and J gave up 2 bases, with 13 bases separating them. CDR1 and CDR2 from the germline V gene are SNHLY and FYNNEI. This CDR3 is 15 amino acids long. The CDR3 coding sequence is TGTGCCAGCAGTGTGTGGGGACTCCTCACAGATACGCAGTATTTT. It codes for CASSVWGLLTDTQYF.

The rearrangement links TRBV28 to TRBJ1-2; D is perhaps TRBD1 (6 bases). Trimming removed 8 bases from V and 8 bases from J, with 15 bases in between. Germline values: CDR1 MDHEN, CDR2 SYDVKM. CDR3 length equals 12 residues. The DNA for the CDR3 is TGTGCCAGCGTCGCAGGGGCGAAAGGCTACACCTTC. The encoded protein is CASVAGAKGYTF.

The chain carries TRBV14 and TRBJ2-1; 7 positions match TRBD1. Per the germline V gene, CDR1 is SGHDN and CDR2 is FVKESK. The junction had 4 bases not matched to a gene; V was cut back by 1 base and J by 7 bases. The CDR3 sequence is 14 residues long. The chain's CDR3 is CASSQGGRGNEQFF. The DNA for the CDR3 is TGTGCCAGCAGCCAAGGTGGCAGGGGGAATGAGCAGTTCTTC.

The gene calls are TRBV4-1 and TRBJ2-5; weak D call: TRBD1 (6 bases). V was shortened by 4 bases and J by 1 base, with 16 bases between the two germline ends. The CDR3 covers 16 residues. CDR1 is MGHRA and CDR2 is YSYEKL in the germline V gene. CDR3 amino acids: CASSLGYRDLQETQYF. The DNA for the CDR3 is TGCGCCAGCAGCCTCGGATACAGGGACCTCCAAGAGACCCAGTACTTC.